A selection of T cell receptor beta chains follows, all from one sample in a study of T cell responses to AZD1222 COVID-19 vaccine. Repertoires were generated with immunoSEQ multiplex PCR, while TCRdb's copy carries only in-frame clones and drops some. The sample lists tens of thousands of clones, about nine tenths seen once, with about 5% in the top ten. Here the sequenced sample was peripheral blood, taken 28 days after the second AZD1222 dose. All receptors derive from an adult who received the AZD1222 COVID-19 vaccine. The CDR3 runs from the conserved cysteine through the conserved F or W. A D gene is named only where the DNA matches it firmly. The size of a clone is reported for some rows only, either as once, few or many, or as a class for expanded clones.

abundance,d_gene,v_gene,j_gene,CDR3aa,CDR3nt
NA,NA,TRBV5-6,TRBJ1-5,CASSSEGRRNQPQHF,TGTGCCAGCAGCTCAGAGGGACGGAGGAATCAGCCCCAGCATTTT
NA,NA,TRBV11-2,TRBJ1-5,CASSLGGFNQPQHF,TGTGCCAGCAGCTTAGGGGGGTTCAATCAGCCCCAGCATTTT
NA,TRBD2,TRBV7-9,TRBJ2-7,CASSSTGTIGEQYF,TGTGCCAGCAGTTCCACCGGGACTATTGGCGAGCAGTACTTC
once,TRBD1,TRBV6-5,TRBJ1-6,CASSLGQGVYSPLHF,TGTGCCAGCAGTTTGGGACAGGGGGTCTATTCACCCCTCCACTTT
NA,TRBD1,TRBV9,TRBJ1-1,CASSPLDRGSEAFF,TGTGCCAGCAGCCCACTCGACAGGGGCTCTGAAGCTTTCTTT
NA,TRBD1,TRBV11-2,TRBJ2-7,CASSPVDRVYEQYF,TGTGCCAGCAGCCCCGTTGACAGGGTCTACGAGCAGTACTTC
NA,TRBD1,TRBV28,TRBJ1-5,CASSLWTGGIGNQPQHF,TGTGCCAGCAGTTTATGGACAGGGGGCATCGGCAATCAGCCCCAGCATTTT
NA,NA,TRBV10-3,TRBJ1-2,CAISEHPGVGYTF,TGTGCCATCAGTGAGCATCCCGGGGTTGGCTACACCTTC
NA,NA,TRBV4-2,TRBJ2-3,CASSRSLGTDTQYF,TGTGCCAGCAGCCGATCCCTAGGTACAGATACGCAGTATTTT
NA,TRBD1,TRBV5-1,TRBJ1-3,CASSLVQGTASGNTIYF,TGCGCCAGCAGCTTGGTGCAGGGGACAGCATCTGGAAACACCATATATTTT